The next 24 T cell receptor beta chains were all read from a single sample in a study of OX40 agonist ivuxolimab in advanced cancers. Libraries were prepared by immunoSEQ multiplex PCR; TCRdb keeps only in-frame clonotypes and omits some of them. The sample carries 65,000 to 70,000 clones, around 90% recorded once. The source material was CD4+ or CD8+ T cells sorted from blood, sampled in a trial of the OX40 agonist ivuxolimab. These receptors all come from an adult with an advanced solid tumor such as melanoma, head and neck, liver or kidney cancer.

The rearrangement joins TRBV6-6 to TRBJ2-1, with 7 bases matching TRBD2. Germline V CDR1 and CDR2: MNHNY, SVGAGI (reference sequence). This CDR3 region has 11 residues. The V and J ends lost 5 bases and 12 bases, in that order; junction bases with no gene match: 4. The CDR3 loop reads CASSPGEGQFF. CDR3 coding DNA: TGTGCCAGCAGTCCCGGGGAGGGGCAGTTCTTC.

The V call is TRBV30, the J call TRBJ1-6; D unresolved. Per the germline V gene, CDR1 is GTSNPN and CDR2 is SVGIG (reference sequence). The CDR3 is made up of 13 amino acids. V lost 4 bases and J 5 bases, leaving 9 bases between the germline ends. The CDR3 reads CAWNGRDNSPLHF. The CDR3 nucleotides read TGTGCCTGGAACGGACGGGATAATTCACCCCTCCACTTT. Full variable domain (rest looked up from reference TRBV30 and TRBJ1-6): SQTIHQWPATLVQPVGSPLSLECTVEGTSNPNLYWYRQAAGRGLQLLFYSVGIGQISSEVPQNLSASRPQDRQFILSSKKLLLSDSGFYLCAWNGRDNSPLHFGNGTRLTVT.

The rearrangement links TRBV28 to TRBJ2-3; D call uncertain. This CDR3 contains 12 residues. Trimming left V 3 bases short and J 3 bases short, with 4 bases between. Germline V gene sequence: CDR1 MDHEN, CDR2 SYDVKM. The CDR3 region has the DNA TGTGCCAGCAGTTTGTTAACAGATACGCAGTATTTT. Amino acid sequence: CASSLLTDTQYF.

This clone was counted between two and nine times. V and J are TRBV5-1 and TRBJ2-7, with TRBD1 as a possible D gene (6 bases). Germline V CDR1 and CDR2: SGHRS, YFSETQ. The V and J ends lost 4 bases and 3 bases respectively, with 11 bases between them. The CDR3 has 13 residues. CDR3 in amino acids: CASSTTGHYEQYF. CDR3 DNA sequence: TGCGCCAGCAGCACGACAGGCCACTACGAGCAGTACTTC.

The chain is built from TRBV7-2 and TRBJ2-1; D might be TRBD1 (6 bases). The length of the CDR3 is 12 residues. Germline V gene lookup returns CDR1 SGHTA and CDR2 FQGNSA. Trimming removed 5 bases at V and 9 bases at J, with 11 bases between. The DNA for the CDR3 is TGTGCCAGCAGCAACAACAGGGTTGAGCAGTTCTTC. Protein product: CASSNNRVEQFF.

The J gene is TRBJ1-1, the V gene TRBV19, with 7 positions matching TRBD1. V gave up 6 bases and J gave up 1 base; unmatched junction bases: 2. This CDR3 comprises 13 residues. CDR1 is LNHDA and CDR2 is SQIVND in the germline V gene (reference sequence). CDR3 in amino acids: CASRGQPNTEAFF. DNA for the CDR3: TGTGCCAGTAGGGGACAGCCGAACACTGAAGCTTTCTTT. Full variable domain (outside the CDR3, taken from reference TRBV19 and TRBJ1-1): DGGITQSPKYLFRKEGQNVTLSCEQNLNHDAMYWYRQDPGQGLRLIYYSQIVNDFQKGDIAEGYSVSREKKESFPLTVTSAQKNPTAFYLCASRGQPNTEAFFGQGTRLTVV.

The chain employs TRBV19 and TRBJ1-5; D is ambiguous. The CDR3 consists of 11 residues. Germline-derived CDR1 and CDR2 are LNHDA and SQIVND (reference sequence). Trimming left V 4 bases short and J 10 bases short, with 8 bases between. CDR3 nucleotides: TGTGCCAGTAGTACCCCTGGTCCCCAGCATTTT. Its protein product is CASSTPGPQHF.

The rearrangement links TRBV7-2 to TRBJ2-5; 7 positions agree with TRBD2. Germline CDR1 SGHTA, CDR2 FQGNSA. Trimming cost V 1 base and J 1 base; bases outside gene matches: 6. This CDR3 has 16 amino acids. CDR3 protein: CASSLVWGGSQETQYF. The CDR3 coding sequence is TGTGCCAGCAGCTTAGTATGGGGGGGGAGCCAAGAGACCCAGTACTTC.

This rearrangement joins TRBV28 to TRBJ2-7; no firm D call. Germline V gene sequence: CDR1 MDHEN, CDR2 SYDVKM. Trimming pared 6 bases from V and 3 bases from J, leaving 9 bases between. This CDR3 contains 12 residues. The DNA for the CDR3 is TGTGCCAGCAGGCTGTGGGGCTACGAGCAGTACTTC. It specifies CASRLWGYEQYF.

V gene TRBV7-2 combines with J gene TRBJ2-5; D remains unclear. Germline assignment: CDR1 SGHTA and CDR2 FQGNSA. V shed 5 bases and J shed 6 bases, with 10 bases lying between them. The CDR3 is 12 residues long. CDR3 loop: CASSRDSKTQYF. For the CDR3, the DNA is TGTGCCAGCAGCAGAGACTCGAAGACCCAGTACTTC. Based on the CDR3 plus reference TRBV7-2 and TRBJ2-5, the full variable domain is GAGVSQSPSNKVTEKGKDVELRCDPISGHTALYWYRQSLGQGLEFLIYFQGNSAPDKSGLPSDRFSAERTGGSVSTLTIQRTQQEDSAVYLCASSRDSKTQYFGPGTRLLVL.

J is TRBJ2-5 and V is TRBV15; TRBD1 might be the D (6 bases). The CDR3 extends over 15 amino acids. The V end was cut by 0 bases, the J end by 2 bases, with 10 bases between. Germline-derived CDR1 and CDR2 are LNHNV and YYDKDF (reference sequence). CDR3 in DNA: TGTGCCACCAGCAGAGATAGGGACACGCAAGAGACCCAGTACTTC. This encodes CATSRDRDTQETQYF.

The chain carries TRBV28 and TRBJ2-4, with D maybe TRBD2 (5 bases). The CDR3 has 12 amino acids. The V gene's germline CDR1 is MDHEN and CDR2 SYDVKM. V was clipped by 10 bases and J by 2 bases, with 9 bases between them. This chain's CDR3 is CATRLTKNIQYF. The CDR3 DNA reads TGTGCCACGAGACTAACCAAAAACATTCAGTACTTC.

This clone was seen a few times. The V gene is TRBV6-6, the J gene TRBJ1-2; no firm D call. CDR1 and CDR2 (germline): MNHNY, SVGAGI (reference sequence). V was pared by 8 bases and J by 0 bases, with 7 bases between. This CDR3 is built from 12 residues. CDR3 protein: CASVRANYGYTF. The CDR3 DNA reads TGTGCCAGCGTTCGAGCTAACTATGGCTACACCTTC.

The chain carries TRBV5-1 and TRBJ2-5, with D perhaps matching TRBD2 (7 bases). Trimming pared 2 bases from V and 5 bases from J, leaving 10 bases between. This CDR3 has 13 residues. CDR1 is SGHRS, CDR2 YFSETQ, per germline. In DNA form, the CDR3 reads TGCGCCAGCAGCTTAGGGGGGGTGGAGACCCAGTACTTC. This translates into CASSLGGVETQYF. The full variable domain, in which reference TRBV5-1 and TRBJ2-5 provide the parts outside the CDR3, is KAGVTQTPRYLIKTRGQQVTLSCSPISGHRSVSWYQQTPGQGLQFLFEYFSETQRNKGNFPGRFSGRQFSNSRSEMNVSTLELGDSALYLCASSLGGVETQYFGPGTRLLVL.

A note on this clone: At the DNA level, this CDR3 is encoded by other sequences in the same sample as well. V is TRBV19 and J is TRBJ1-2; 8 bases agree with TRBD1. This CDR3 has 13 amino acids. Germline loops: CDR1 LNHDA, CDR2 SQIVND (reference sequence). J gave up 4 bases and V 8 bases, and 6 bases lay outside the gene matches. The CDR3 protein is CASPDRGGYGYTF. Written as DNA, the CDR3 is TGTGCCAGTCCAGACAGGGGAGGCTATGGCTACACCTTC.

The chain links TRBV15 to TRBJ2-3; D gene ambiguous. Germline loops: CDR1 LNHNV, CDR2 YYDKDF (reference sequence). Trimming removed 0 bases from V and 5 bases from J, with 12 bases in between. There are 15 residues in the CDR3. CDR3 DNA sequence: TGTGCCACCAGCAGAGATCAAGGGCCGTTAGATACGCAGTATTTT. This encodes CATSRDQGPLDTQYF.

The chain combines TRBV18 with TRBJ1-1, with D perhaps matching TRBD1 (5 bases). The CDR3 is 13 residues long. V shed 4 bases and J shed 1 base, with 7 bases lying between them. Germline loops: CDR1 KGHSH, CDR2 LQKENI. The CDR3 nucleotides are TGTGCCAGCTCACAGGGGTCGAACACTGAAGCTTTCTTT. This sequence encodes CASSQGSNTEAFF.

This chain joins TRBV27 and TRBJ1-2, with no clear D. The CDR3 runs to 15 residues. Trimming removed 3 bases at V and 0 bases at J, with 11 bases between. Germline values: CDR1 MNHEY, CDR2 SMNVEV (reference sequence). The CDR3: CASSLGGWANYGYTF. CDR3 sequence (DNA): TGTGCCAGCAGTTTGGGCGGCTGGGCTAACTATGGCTACACCTTC.

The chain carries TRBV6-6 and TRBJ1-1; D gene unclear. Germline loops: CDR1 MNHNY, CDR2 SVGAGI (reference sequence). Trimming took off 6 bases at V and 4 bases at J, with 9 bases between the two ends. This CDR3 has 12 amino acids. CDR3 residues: CASRGPSTEAFF. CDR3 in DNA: TGTGCCAGCAGAGGGCCTAGCACTGAAGCTTTCTTT.

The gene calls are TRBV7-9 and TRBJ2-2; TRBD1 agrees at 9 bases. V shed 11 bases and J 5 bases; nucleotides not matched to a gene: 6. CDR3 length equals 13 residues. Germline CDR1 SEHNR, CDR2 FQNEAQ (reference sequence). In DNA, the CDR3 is TGTGCCGGATGGACAGGGGTGACCGGGGAGCTGTTTTTT. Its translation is CAGWTGVTGELFF.

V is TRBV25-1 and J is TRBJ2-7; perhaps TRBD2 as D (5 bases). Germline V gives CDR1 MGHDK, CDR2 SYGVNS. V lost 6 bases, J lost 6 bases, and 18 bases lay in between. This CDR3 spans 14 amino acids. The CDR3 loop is CASRTGRAHGEQYF. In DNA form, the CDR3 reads TGTGCCAGCAGGACGGGAAGGGCCCACGGCGAGCAGTACTTC.

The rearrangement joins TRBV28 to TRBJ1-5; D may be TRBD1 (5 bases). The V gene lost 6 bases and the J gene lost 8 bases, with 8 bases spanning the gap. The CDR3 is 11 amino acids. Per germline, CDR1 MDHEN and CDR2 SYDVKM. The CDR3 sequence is CASRQQEPQHF. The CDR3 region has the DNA TGTGCCAGCAGACAACAGGAGCCCCAGCATTTT.

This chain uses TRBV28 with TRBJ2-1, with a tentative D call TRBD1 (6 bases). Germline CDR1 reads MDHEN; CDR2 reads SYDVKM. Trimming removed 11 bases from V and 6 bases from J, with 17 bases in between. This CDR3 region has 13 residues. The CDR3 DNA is TGTGCCCATGGGGGCCACGAAACCAATGAGCAGTTCTTC. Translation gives CAHGGHETNEQFF.

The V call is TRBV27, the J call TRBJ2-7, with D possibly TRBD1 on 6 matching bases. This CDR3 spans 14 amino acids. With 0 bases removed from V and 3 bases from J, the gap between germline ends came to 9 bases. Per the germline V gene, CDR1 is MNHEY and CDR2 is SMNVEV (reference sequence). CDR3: CASSLSDSIYEQYF. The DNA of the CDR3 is TGTGCCAGCAGTTTATCGGACAGTATCTACGAGCAGTACTTC.